The 25 T cell receptor beta chains below all came from one sample that was sequenced in a study of cytomegalovirus exposure and HLA in healthy donors. Vbeta (60) and Jbeta (13) primers were used in the PCR. Here immunoSEQ multiplex PCR was the method, and the copy in TCRdb shows in-frame clones only, minus some. The repertoire has more than 90,000 clones, about 80% of them found once; the top ten carry roughly 2%. Sequenced: PBMCs. The receptors originated from a man aged 40-49 years in good health and CMV-seronegative.

This clone was observed a handful of times. V usage is TRBV4-3 and J usage is TRBJ2-7; TRBD1 is a possible D gene (5 bases). This CDR3 contains 15 residues. Germline V gives CDR1 LGHNA, CDR2 YSLEER. V was clipped by 0 bases and J by 6 bases, with 15 bases between them. The CDR3 DNA reads TGCGCCAGCAGCCAAGAAATTCGGAGACAGACCGAGCAGTACTTC. It yields the protein CASSQEIRRQTEQYF.

The rearrangement links TRBV6-5 to TRBJ2-3; weak D call: TRBD2 (6 bases). V was pared by 0 bases and J by 4 bases, with 14 bases between. This CDR3 comprises 16 residues. Looked up from germline, CDR1 is MNHEY and CDR2 is SVGAGI. The CDR3 DNA reads TGTGCCAGCAGTTACTCGTTCGGGGGAGGCGCAGATACGCAGTATTTT. It yields the protein CASSYSFGGGADTQYF.

The V gene is TRBV14, the J gene TRBJ1-1, with D possibly TRBD1 on 5 matching bases. This CDR3 contains 14 residues. Germline V gene lookup returns CDR1 SGHDN and CDR2 FVKESK. V lost 4 bases and J lost 6, with 15 bases in between. CDR3 region: CASSPLVPGAEAFF. DNA for the CDR3: TGTGCCAGCAGCCCCCTGGTTCCGGGGGCTGAAGCTTTCTTT.

The J gene is TRBJ1-2, the V gene TRBV18, with 7 bases fitting TRBD1. Germline CDR1 reads KGHSH; CDR2 reads LQKENI. The CDR3 has 18 amino acids. After removal of 4 bases from V and 4 bases from J, the junction contained 18 bases not matched to a gene. The CDR3 DNA sequence: TGTGCCAGCTCACTTCCGGGACAGAAGCTAGGGGCGGGCTATGGCTACACCTTC. Translated: CASSLPGQKLGAGYGYTF.

This chain uses TRBV6-5 with TRBJ1-1; D possibly corresponds to TRBD1 (6 bases). CDR3 length equals 14 residues. Germline V lookup: CDR1 MNHEY, CDR2 SVGAGI. Trimming took 2 bases from V and 0 from J, leaving 7 bases between them. CDR3 DNA sequence: TGTGCCAGCAGTTACGGACAGATGAACACTGAAGCTTTCTTT. It translates to CASSYGQMNTEAFF.

This clone was observed a handful of times. This rearrangement joins TRBV5-5 to TRBJ1-2; D may be TRBD1 (5 bases). Germline CDR1 and CDR2: SGHKS and YYEKEE (reference sequence). The CDR3 contains 16 residues. V was clipped by 4 bases and J by 1 base, with 17 bases between them. The CDR3 DNA sequence: TGTGCCAGCAGCCCGGCCCCCCGACAGATTAACTATGGCTACACCTTC. This encodes CASSPAPRQINYGYTF.

This chain joins TRBV5-4 and TRBJ1-1; 8 nucleotides line up with TRBD1. This CDR3 region has 15 residues. The V gene's germline CDR1 is SGHNT and CDR2 YYREEE (reference sequence). V lost 2 bases and J lost 4; bases outside the gene matches: 7. Here the CDR3 reads CASSFPGGAGTEAFF. The CDR3 DNA follows: TGTGCCAGCAGCTTCCCAGGGGGCGCGGGCACTGAAGCTTTCTTT.

The rearrangement uses TRBV6-6 and TRBJ2-1; 8 bases are a match to TRBD1. Per the germline V gene, CDR1 is MNHNY and CDR2 is SVGAGI (reference sequence). The ends lost 6 bases at V and 7 bases at J; junction bases unmatched: 8. CDR3 length: 14 residues. CDR3 nucleotide sequence: TGTGCCAGCAGCTCCAGGGGGCGGTTTAATGAGCAGTTCTTC. It codes for CASSSRGRFNEQFF.

The chain joins TRBV5-8 to TRBJ1-2; 7 bases match TRBD1. This CDR3 has 15 residues. Germline V gene lookup returns CDR1 SGHTS and CDR2 YDEGEE. Trimming removed 3 bases from V and 10 bases from J; junction bases left unmatched: 15. CDR3 DNA sequence: TGTGCCAGCAGCTCTAAGGACAGGAGGAGGCCCGTCTACACCTTC. The encoded protein is CASSSKDRRRPVYTF.

This clone was recorded once. V usage is TRBV28 and J usage is TRBJ2-1; a weak D match, TRBD2 (6 bases). Germline CDR1 and CDR2: MDHEN and SYDVKM. The germline V and J ends were trimmed by 10 bases and 2 bases, with 12 bases remaining between them. CDR3 length: 13 residues. The CDR3 here is CAIRVAAYNEQFF. The CDR3, as DNA: TGTGCCATTCGGGTAGCGGCCTACAATGAGCAGTTCTTC.

This sequence joins TRBV4-1 and TRBJ2-7, with D unresolved. V was pared by 3 bases and J by 3 bases, with 6 bases between. Germline V gene data show CDR1 as MGHRA and CDR2 as YSYEKL. The CDR3 extends over 12 amino acids. CDR3: CASSHPGYEQYF. CDR3 in DNA: TGCGCCAGCAGCCACCCCGGCTACGAGCAGTACTTC.

This chain joins TRBV5-1 and TRBJ1-1; TRBD1 matches 8 bases. The J segment lost 4 bases and the V segment lost 4 bases, leaving 9 bases of the junction unmatched. Germline V gene data show CDR1 as SGHRS and CDR2 as YFSETQ. This CDR3 is built from 15 residues. The CDR3 sequence is CASSKGQGRSTEAFF. The CDR3 DNA follows: TGCGCCAGCAGCAAAGGACAGGGAAGGTCCACTGAAGCTTTCTTT.

The CDR3 coding sequence is TGTGCCAGCTCTGCCTCCGGGTGGGAGCAGTTCTTC. This codes for CASSASGWEQFF. The genes are TRBV18 and TRBJ2-1, with unresolved D. Germline CDR1 and CDR2: KGHSH and LQKENI. CDR3 length: 12 amino acids. The V end was cut by 6 bases, the J end by 10 bases, with 13 bases between. The full variable domain, rest sourced from reference TRBV18 and TRBJ2-1, is NAGVMQNPRHLVRRRGQEARLRCSPMKGHSHVYWYRQLPEEGLKFMVYLQKENIIDESGMPKERFSAEFPKEGPSILRIQQVVRGDSAAYFCASSASGWEQFFGPGTRLTVL.

The chain has TRBV19 and TRBJ2-7, with D maybe TRBD1 (5 bases). V lost 6 bases and J lost 2, with 17 bases in between. CDR1 LNHDA and CDR2 SQIVND come from the germline V gene (reference sequence). The CDR3 runs to 15 residues. The CDR3 spells CASSHRAGLAYEQYF. The CDR3 nucleotides are TGTGCCAGTAGCCACCGGGCAGGGTTAGCCTACGAGCAGTACTTC.

The V call is TRBV28, the J call TRBJ2-1; 7 bases agree with TRBD1. This CDR3 contains 14 residues. After removal of 5 bases from V and 2 bases from J, the junction contained 3 bases not matched to a gene. Germline values: CDR1 MDHEN, CDR2 SYDVKM. This CDR3 reads CASSTGTAYNEQFF. The CDR3, as DNA: TGTGCCAGCAGTACCGGGACAGCCTACAATGAGCAGTTCTTC.

This chain connects TRBV9 to TRBJ2-3, with 7 bases fitting TRBD2. The germline CDR1 and CDR2 sequences are SGDLS and YYNGEE. With V trimmed by 4 bases and J by 3 bases, 14 bases remained unmatched. CDR3 size: 17 residues. The CDR3 reads CASSSASGTTITDTQYF. The CDR3 nucleotides are TGTGCCAGCAGCTCTGCGTCCGGGACTACAATAACAGATACGCAGTATTTT.

This chain joins TRBV4-1 and TRBJ2-3; D remains ambiguous. CDR1 is MGHRA and CDR2 is YSYEKL in the germline V gene. The CDR3 totals 15 residues. Trimming stripped 1 base from V and 3 bases from J, with 11 bases between. CDR3 sequence reads: CASSQGLAPTDTQYF. For the CDR3, the DNA is TGCGCCAGCAGCCAAGGCTTAGCTCCTACAGATACGCAGTATTTT.

In this sample, this clone turned up a few times. The chain combines TRBV12-5 with TRBJ2-5; maybe TRBD1 (5 bases). V lost 1 base and J lost 2, with 8 bases in between. Germline V gene sequence: CDR1 LGHNT, CDR2 FRNRAP. The CDR3 totals 14 residues. This CDR3 reads CASGLEGVQETQYF. CDR3 nucleotides: TGTGCTAGTGGTTTGGAAGGGGTACAAGAGACCCAGTACTTC.

V and J are TRBV7-8 and TRBJ2-2, with 10 bases fitting TRBD1. CDR1 and CDR2 from the germline V gene are SGHVS and FQNEAQ. The V and J ends lost 4 bases and 4 bases, in that order; junction bases with no gene match: 3. The CDR3 spans 15 residues. DNA of the CDR3: TGTGCCAGCAGCTCCGGGACAGGGGTCACCGGGGAGCTGTTTTTT. Translation: CASSSGTGVTGELFF.

This sequence joins TRBV7-2 and TRBJ2-7; D remains unclear. Deletions cut 1 base from V and 8 bases from J, with 27 bases between. Germline V lookup: CDR1 SGHTA, CDR2 FQGNSA. CDR3 length equals 18 residues. This CDR3 reads CASSLGSRRLAVIEKQYF. The CDR3 nucleotides are TGTGCCAGCAGCTTAGGGAGTCGACGTTTGGCCGTGATCGAGAAGCAGTACTTC.

Of note for this clone: Germline and junction disagree at one end, which may indicate a read error. V usage is TRBV9 and J usage is TRBJ2-5, with a possible D match to TRBD2 (7 bases). This CDR3 region has 14 residues. Germline V CDR1 and CDR2: SGDLS, YYNGEE. CDR3 amino acids: CASSPGEGQEAQYF. As DNA, the CDR3 is TGTGCCAGCAGCCCAGGGGAGGGGCAAGAGGCCCAGTACTTC.

A few counts support this clone. The chain carries TRBV19 and TRBJ1-2; possibly TRBD1 for D (5 bases). The CDR3 spans 13 residues. V lost 3 bases and J 7 bases, leaving 12 bases between the germline ends. The germline gives CDR1 LNHDA, CDR2 SQIVND (reference sequence). The CDR3 reads CASSIFTGGGYTF. The CDR3 nucleotides read TGTGCCAGTAGTATTTTCACAGGCGGTGGCTACACCTTC.

The chain has TRBV29-1 and TRBJ1-1; the D is unclear. Germline values: CDR1 SQVTM, CDR2 ANQGSEA. The CDR3 runs 10 residues. With 7 bases removed from V and 1 base from J, the gap between germline ends came to 4 bases. The CDR3 reads CSDSNTEAFF. The CDR3 nucleotides read TGCAGCGACTCGAACACTGAAGCTTTCTTT.

The rearrangement joins TRBV4-1 to TRBJ1-1; TRBD1 matches 7 bases. The CDR3 spans 14 residues. Germline lookup yields CDR1 MGHRA and CDR2 YSYEKL. The J segment lost 0 bases and the V segment lost 4 bases, leaving 2 bases of the junction unmatched. The CDR3 DNA reads as TGCGCCAGCAGCCTGGGACAGTTGAACACTGAAGCTTTCTTT. This encodes CASSLGQLNTEAFF.

Remarks on this clone: Other DNA sequences in this specimen translate into the identical CDR3. The V and J genes are TRBV4-2 and TRBJ2-5, with a possible D match to TRBD1 (7 bases). CDR1 and CDR2 (germline): LGHNA, YNFKEQ. The length of the CDR3 is 15 residues. V lost 2 bases and J 5 bases, leaving 15 bases between the germline ends. The CDR3 DNA follows: TGTGCCAGCAGCCAAACCGCGGGACAGCAGGAGACCCAGTACTTC. Its protein is CASSQTAGQQETQYF.